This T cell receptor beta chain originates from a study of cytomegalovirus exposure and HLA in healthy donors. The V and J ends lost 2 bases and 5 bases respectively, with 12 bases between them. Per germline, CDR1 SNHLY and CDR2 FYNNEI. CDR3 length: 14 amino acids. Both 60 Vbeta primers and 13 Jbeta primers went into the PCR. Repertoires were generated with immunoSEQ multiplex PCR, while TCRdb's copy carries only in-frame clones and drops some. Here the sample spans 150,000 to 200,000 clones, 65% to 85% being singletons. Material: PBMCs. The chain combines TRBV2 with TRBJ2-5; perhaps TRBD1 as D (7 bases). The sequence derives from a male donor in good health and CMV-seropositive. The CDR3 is CASSEIPGGETQYF. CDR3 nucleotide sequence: TGTGCCAGCAGTGAAATCCCAGGGGGGGAGACCCAGTACTTC.